The sequence of this TCR beta chain was determined in a study of molecular identifiers for immune sequencing clone quantification. For the study at large: Five aliquots were made in replicates from the RNA of around 18,000 or 91,000 naive CD8 cells, and four were sequenced. Overall study findings and caveats: In CMV-specific effectors, clones above 20 copies held over 99% of molecules; naive, under 1%.

The CDR3 sequence is 15 residues long. Sorting defined naive CD8 T cells as CD8+CD4-CCR7+CD45RA+. The sample holds one count of this clonotype. Antigen unknown. This may be a read error, as it is one base from a much larger clone. Bulk TCR library preparation followed previously described methods with listed TCR primers. One entry per CDR3 protein results from TCRdb running MiXCR on the PCR reads. The repertoire has some 41,000 distinct CDR3 sequences, approximately 24% of them found once; the top ten carry around 0.97%. The sequence derives from a human donor in good health. Some libraries in this study had Jurkat cell RNA spiked in. Sequenced: naive CD8+ T cells from blood, with Jurkat cell RNA spiked in. The subset is: FACS-sorted CD8+CD4-CCR7+CD45RA+ naive T cells. J is TRBJ2-3 and V is TRBV12-3 or TRBV12-4; TRBD2 matches 9 bases. This CDR3 reads CASGSGSTSTDTQCF. The CDR3 bases are TGTGCCAGCGGTAGCGGGAGTACTAGCACAGATACGCAGTGTTTT.